The present T cell receptor (beta chain) was sequenced within a study of metastatic and nonmetastatic thyroid tumors. TCRdb re-called the PCR reads via MiXCR. The top ten clones hold 9% to 15% of a sample with 20,000 or so clones, less than 25% of them seen once. No treatment had been given to any patient before thyroid surgery. This clone showed up many times. This CDR3 is 15 amino acids long. Germline assignment: CDR1 SGDLS and CDR2 YYNGEE. Deletions cut 4 bases from V and 3 bases from J, with 17 bases between. This rearrangement joins TRBV9 to TRBJ2-7; no clear D. This receptor was obtained from a female donor with papillary thyroid cancer or a benign thyroid nodule (not recorded which). Some clones in this sample may be carry-over from other donors' samples. The specimen sequenced was tumor tissue. Here the CDR3 DNA reads TGTGCCAGCAGCCCTAGTATTGGGTTCGACTACGAGCAGTACTTC. Translating gives CASSPSIGFDYEQYF.